The T cell receptor beta chain described here comes from a study of blood T cell repertoires in COVID-19. Study information: Nucleic acid was either cDNA or gDNA, and it came from T cells, B-cell-depleted T cells, or PBMCs.

The repertoire was sequenced with immunoSEQ multiplex PCR; TCRdb's copy has only in-frame clones and lacks some. The sample has about 36,000 clones, approximately 78% seen once. The CDR3 runs 14 residues. Between the trimmed V and J ends, which lost 2 bases and 1 base, there was a span of 8 bases. Germline V lookup: CDR1 MNHNS, CDR2 SASEGT. The chain is built from TRBV6-1 and TRBJ2-5; TRBD2 is a possible D gene (5 bases). Input material: peripheral blood. This TCR came from a human donor in a cohort sampled during active or convalescent COVID-19. The donor label of this sample is uncertain. The CDR3 protein is CASSELLAQETQYF. The CDR3 nucleotides read TGTGCCAGCAGTGAACTGCTAGCCCAAGAGACCCAGTACTTC.